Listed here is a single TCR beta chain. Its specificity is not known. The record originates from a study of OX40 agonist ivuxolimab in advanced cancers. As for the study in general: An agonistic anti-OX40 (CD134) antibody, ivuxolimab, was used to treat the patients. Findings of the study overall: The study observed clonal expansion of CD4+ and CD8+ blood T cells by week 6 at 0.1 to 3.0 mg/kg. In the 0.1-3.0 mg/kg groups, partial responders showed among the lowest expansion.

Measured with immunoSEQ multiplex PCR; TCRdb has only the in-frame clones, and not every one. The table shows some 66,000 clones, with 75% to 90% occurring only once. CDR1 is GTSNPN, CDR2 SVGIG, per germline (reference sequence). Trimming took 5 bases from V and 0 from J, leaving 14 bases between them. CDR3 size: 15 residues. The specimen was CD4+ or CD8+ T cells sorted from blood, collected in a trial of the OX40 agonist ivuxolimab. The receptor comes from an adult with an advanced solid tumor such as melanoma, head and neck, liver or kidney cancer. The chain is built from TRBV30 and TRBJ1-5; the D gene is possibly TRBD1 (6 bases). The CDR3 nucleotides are TGTGCCTGGGGGGGGGCAGGGTATAGCAATCAGCCCCAGCATTTT. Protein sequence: CAWGGAGYSNQPQHF. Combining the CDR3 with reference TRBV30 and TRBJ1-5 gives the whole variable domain SQTIHQWPATLVQPVGSPLSLECTVEGTSNPNLYWYRQAAGRGLQLLFYSVGIGQISSEVPQNLSASRPQDRQFILSSKKLLLSDSGFYLCAWGGAGYSNQPQHFGDGTRLSIL.